The TCR beta chain described here comes from a study of regulatory T cells in long-lasting Graves disease. Arm-PCR with iRepertoire HTBI primers amplified the CDR3 regions for these TCR beta libraries. TCRdb reanalysed the multiplex PCR reads using MiXCR and keeps one entry per CDR3 protein. The table shows about 420,000 distinct CDR3 sequences, with roughly 17% occurring only once. This clonotype was observed a few times. Its antigen is still unknown. The germline V gene encodes CDR1 MNHNS and CDR2 SASEGT. V lost 3 bases and J 4 bases, leaving 14 bases between the germline ends. This CDR3 spans 15 amino acids. Findings of the study overall: Having few samples may have compromised the accuracy.

Time point noted: newly diagnosed GD, antithyroid drugs for less than 3 months. Extracted PBMC RNA gave rise to the TCR library. The sample was also linked to a second study, of T cells in Graves' hyperthyroidism and ophthalmopathy. That investigation notes: Exclusions: uncontrolled infection, other autoimmune disease, pregnancy, lactation. The diagnoses drew upon clinical symptoms, serum thyroxine and TRAb, thyroid ultrasound and orbital computed tomography.

The TCR comes from a woman aged 18-35 years with Graves disease. The J gene is TRBJ2-3, the V gene TRBV6-1; the D gene is possibly TRBD1 (6 bases). The sequences come from peripheral blood mononuclear cells (PBMCs), collected at new diagnosis, from a patient treated with antithyroid drugs. The chain's CDR3 is CASSDQGHHADTQYF. In DNA, the CDR3 is TGTGCCAGCAGTGATCAGGGGCACCACGCAGATACGCAGTATTTT.